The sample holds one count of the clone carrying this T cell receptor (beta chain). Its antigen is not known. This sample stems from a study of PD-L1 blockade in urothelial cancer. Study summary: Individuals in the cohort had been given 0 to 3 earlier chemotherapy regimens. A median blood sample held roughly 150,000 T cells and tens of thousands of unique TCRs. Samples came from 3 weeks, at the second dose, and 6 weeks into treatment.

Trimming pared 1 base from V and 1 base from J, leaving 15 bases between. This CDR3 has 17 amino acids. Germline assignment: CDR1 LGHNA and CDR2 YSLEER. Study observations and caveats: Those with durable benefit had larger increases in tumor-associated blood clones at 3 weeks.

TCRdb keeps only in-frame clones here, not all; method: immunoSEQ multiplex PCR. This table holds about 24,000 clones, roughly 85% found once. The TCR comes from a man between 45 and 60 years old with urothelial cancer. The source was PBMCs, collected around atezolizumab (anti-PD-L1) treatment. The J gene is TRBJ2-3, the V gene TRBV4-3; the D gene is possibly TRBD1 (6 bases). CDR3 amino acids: CASSQGKWGPRTDTQYF. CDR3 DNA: TGCGCCAGCAGCCAAGGAAAATGGGGGCCCCGCACAGATACGCAGTATTTT.